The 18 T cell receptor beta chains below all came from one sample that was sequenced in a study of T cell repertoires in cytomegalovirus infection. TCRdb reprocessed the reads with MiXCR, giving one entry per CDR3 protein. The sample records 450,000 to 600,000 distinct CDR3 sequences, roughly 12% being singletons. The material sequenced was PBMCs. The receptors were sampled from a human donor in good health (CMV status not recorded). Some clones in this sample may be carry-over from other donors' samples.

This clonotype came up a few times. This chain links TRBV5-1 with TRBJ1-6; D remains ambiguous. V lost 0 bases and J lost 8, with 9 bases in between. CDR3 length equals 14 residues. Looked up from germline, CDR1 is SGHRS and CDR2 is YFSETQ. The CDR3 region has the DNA TGCGCCAGCAGCTTGGAAGGCAGTGATTCACCCCTCCACTTT. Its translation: CASSLEGSDSPLHF.

CDR3 sequence (DNA): TGCAGTGCTAGCGGGCTAGCGGGAGTCTCGAACACCGGGGAGCTGTTTTTT. It yields the protein CSASGLAGVSNTGELFF. The rearrangement links TRBV20-1 to TRBJ2-2, with TRBD2 matching over 10 bases. The CDR3 loop spans 17 amino acids. J gave up 0 bases and V 3 bases, and 7 bases lay outside the gene matches. CDR1 is DFQATT and CDR2 is SNEGSKA in the germline V gene (reference sequence).

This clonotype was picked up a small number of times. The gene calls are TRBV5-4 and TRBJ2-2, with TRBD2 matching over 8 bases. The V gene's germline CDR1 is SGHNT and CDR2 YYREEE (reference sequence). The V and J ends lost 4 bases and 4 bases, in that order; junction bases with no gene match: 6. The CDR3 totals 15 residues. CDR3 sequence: CASSAGLAGTGELFF. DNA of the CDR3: TGTGCCAGCAGCGCTGGACTAGCTGGCACCGGGGAGCTGTTTTTT.

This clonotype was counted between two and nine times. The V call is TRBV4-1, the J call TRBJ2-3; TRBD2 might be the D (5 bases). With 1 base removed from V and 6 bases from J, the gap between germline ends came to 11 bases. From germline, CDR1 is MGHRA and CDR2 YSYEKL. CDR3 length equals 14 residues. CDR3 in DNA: TGCGCCAGCAGCCAAGTAGCGCAGGAGGATACGCAGTATTTT. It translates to CASSQVAQEDTQYF.

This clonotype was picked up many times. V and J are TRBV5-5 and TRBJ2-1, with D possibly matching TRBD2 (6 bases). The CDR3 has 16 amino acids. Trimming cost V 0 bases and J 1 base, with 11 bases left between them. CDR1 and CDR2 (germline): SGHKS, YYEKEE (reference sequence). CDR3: CASSLGQRVSYNEQFF. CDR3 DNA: TGTGCCAGCAGCTTGGGTCAGCGGGTTTCCTACAATGAGCAGTTCTTC.

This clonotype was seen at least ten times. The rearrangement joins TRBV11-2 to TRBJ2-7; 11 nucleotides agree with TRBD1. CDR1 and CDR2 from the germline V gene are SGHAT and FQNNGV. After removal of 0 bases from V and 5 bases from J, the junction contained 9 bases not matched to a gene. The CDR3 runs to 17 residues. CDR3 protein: CASSLEARTGGRDEQYF. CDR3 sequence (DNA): TGTGCCAGCAGCTTAGAAGCCCGGACAGGGGGCAGAGACGAGCAGTACTTC.

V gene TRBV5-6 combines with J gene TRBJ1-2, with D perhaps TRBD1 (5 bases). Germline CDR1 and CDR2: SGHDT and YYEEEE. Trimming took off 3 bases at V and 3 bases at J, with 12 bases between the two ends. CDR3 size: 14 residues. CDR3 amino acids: CASSSGAGHYGYTF. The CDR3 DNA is TGTGCCAGCAGCTCCGGGGCGGGCCACTATGGCTACACCTTC.

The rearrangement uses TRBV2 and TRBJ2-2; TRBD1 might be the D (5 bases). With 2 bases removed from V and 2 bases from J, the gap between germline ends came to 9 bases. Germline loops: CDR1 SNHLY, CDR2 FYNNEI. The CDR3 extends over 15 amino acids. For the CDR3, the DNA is TGTGCCAGCAGTGAAACAGGATCTAACACCGGGGAGCTGTTTTTT. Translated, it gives CASSETGSNTGELFF.

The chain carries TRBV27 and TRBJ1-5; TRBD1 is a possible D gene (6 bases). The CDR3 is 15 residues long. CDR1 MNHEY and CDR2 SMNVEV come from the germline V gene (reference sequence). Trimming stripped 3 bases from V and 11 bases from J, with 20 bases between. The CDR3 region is CASSFEGQGFGAQHF. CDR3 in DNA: TGTGCCAGCAGTTTCGAAGGCCAGGGGTTCGGGGCCCAGCATTTT.

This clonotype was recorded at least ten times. CDR3 residues: CASSLAPGANYGYTF. The DNA for the CDR3 is TGTGCCAGCAGCTTAGCTCCAGGAGCTAACTATGGCTACACCTTC. This sequence joins TRBV7-8 and TRBJ1-2; D remains ambiguous. The CDR3 has 15 residues. CDR1 is SGHVS, CDR2 FQNEAQ, per germline. Between the trimmed V and J ends, which lost 0 bases and 0 bases, there was a span of 8 bases.

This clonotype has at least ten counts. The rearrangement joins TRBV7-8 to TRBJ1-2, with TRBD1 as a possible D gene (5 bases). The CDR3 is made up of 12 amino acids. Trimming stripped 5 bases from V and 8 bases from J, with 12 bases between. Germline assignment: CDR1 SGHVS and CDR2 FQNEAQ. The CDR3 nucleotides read TGTGCCAGCAGCCTGGGACTCGTAGGCTACACCTTC. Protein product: CASSLGLVGYTF.

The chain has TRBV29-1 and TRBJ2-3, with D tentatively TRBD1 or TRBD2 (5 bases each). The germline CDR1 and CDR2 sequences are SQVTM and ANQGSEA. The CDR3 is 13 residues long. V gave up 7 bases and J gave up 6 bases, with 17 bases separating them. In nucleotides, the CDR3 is TGCAGCGCCGGGACCCTCAAGGGGGATACGCAGTATTTT. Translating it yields CSAGTLKGDTQYF.

The CDR3 here is CASSYGIVNTGELFF. The CDR3 nucleotides read TGTGCCAGCAGTTACGGAATCGTTAACACCGGGGAGCTGTTTTTT. This chain links TRBV6-8 with TRBJ2-2, with D unresolved. Germline V gene lookup returns CDR1 MNHGY and CDR2 SAAAGT. CDR3 length equals 15 residues. V was trimmed by 2 bases and J by 2 bases, leaving 9 bases between them.

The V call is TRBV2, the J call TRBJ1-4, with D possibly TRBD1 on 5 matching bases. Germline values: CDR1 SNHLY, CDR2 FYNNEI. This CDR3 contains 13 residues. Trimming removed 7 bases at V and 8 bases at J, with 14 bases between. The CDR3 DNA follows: TGTGCCAGCAATGAGCTTTACAGGGAAAAACTGTTTTTT. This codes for CASNELYREKLFF.

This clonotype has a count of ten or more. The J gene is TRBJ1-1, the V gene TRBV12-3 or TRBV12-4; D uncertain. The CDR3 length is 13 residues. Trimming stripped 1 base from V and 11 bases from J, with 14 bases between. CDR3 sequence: CASSLEADFGAFF. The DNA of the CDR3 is TGTGCCAGCAGTTTAGAGGCAGACTTTGGTGCTTTCTTT.

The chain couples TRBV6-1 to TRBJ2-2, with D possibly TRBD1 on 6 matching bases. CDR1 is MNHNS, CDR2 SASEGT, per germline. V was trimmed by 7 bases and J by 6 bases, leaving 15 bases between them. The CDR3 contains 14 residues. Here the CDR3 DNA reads TGTGCCAGCACCCTAGACAGGAGAGCCGGGGAGCTGTTTTTT. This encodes CASTLDRRAGELFF.

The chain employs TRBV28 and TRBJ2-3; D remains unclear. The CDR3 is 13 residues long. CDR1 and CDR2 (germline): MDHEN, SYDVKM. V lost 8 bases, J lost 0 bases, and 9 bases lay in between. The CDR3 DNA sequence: TGTGCCAGCCTACTATCTAGCACAGATACGCAGTATTTT. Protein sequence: CASLLSSTDTQYF.

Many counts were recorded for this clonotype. CDR3 nucleotides: TGTGCCAGCAGCTTAGATCATGGAAAAGCTTTCTTT. It yields the protein CASSLDHGKAFF. The chain uses TRBV11-3 and TRBJ1-1; D gene unclear. The CDR3 sequence is 12 residues long. CDR1 is SGHNT, CDR2 YENEEA, per germline. V lost 0 bases to trimming and J lost 9 bases, with 8 bases between them.